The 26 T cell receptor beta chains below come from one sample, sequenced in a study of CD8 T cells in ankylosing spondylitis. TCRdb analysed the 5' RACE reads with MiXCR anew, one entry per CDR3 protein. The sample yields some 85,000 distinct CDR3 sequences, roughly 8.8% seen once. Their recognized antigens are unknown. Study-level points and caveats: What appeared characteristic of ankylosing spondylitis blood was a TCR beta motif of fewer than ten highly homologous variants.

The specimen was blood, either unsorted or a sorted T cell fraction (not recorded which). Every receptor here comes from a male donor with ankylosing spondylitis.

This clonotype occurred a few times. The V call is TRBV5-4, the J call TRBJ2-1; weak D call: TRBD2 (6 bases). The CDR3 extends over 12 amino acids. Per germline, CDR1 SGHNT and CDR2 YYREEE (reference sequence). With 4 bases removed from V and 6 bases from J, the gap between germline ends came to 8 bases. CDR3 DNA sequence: TGTGCCAGCAGCGGGGACTTCAATGAGCAGTTCTTC. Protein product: CASSGDFNEQFF. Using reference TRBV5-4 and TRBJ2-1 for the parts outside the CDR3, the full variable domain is ETGVTQSPTHLIKTRGQQVTLRCSSQSGHNTVSWYQQALGQGPQFIFQYYREEENGRGNFPPRFSGLQFPNYSSELNVNALELDDSALYLCASSGDFNEQFFGPGTRLTVL.

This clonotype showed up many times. CDR3 sequence: CASASDSHDEQFF. For the CDR3, the DNA is TGTGCCAGCGCCTCGGACTCGCACGACGAGCAGTTCTTC. The gene calls are TRBV6-4 and TRBJ2-1, with D maybe TRBD2 (5 bases). V lost 8 bases and J lost 10, with 18 bases in between. Germline lookup yields CDR1 MRHNA and CDR2 SNTAGT. The CDR3 is made up of 13 amino acids.

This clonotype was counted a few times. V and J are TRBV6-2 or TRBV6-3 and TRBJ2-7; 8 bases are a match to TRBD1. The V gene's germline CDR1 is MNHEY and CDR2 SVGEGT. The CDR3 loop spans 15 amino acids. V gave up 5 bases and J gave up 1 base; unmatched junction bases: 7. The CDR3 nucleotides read TGTGCCAGCAGTGTTCCGGGACAGGCATCCTACGAGCAGTACTTC. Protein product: CASSVPGQASYEQYF.

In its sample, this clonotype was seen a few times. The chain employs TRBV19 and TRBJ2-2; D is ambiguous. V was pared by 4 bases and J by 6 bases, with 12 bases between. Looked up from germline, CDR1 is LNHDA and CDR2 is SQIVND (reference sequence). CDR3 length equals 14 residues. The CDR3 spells CASSTLPAAGELFF. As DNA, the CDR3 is TGTGCCAGTAGTACCCTCCCGGCGGCCGGGGAGCTGTTTTTT.

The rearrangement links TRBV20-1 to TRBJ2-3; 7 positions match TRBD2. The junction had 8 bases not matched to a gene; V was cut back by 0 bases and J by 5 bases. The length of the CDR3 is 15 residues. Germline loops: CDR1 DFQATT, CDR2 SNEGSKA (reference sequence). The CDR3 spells CSARDGGEARDTQYF. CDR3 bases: TGCAGTGCTAGAGATGGGGGGGAGGCTCGAGATACGCAGTATTTT.

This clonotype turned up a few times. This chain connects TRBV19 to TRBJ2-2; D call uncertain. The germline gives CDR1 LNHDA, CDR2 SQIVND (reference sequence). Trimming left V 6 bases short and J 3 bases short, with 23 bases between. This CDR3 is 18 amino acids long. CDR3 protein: CASSPAPTRVDDTGELFF. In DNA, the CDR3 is TGTGCCAGTAGCCCCGCCCCCACTCGGGTAGACGACACCGGGGAGCTGTTTTTT.

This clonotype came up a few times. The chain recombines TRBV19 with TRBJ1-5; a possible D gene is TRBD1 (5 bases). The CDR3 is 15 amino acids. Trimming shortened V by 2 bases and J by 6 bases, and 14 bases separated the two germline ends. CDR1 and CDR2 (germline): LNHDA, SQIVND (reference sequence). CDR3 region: CASSISGQGGQPQHF. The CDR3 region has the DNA TGTGCCAGTAGTATATCGGGGCAGGGCGGTCAGCCCCAGCATTTT.

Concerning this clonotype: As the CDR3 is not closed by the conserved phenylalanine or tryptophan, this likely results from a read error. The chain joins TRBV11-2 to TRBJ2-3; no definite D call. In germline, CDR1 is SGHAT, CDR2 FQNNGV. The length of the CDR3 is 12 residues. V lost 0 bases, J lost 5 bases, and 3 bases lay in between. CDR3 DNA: TGTGCCAGCAGCTTAGACGTAGATACGCAGTATATT. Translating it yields CASSLDVDTQYI.

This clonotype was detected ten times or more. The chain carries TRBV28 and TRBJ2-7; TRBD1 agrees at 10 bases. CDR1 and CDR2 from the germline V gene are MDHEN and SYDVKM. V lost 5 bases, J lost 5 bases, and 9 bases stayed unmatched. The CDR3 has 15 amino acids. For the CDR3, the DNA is TGTGCCAGCAGTCAGCCGGGACAGGGGCTCAACGAGCAGTACTTC. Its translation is CASSQPGQGLNEQYF.

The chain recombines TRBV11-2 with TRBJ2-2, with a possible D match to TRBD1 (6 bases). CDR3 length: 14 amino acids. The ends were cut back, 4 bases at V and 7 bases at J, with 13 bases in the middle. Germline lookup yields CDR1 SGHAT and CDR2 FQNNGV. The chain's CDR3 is CASSSGARGGELFF. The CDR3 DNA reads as TGTGCCAGCAGCTCAGGGGCCCGGGGCGGGGAGCTGTTTTTT.

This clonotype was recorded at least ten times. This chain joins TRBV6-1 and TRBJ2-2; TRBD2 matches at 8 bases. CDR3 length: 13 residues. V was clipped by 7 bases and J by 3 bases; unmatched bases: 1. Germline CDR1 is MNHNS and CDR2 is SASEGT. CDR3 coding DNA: TGTGCCAGCACTAGCGGGTACACCGGGGAGCTGTTTTTT. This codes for CASTSGYTGELFF.

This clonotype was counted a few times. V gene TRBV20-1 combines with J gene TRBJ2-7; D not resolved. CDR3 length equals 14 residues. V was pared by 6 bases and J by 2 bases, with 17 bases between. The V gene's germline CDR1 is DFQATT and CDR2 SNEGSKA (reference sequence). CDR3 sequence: CSAPSAISPYEQYF. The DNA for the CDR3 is TGCAGTGCCCCCTCCGCAATTAGTCCCTACGAGCAGTACTTC.

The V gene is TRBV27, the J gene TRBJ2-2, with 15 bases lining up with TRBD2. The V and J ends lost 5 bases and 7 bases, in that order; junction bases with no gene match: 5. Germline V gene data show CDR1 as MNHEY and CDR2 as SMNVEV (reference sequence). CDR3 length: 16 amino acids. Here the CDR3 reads CASSPGLAGGSGELFF. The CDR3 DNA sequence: TGTGCCAGCAGTCCGGGACTAGCGGGAGGTAGCGGGGAGCTGTTTTTT.

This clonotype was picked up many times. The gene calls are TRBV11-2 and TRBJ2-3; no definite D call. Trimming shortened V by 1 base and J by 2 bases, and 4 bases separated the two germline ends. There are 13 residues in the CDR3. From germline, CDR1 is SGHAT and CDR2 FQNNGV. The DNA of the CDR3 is TGTGCCAGCAGCTTAGTCCTCACAGATACGCAGTATTTT. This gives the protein CASSLVLTDTQYF.

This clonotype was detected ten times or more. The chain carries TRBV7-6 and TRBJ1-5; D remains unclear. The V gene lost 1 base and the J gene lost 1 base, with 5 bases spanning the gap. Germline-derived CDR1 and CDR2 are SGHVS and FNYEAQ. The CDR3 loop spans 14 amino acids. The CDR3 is CASSLVESNQPQHF. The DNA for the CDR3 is TGTGCCAGCAGCTTAGTCGAGAGCAATCAGCCCCAGCATTTT.

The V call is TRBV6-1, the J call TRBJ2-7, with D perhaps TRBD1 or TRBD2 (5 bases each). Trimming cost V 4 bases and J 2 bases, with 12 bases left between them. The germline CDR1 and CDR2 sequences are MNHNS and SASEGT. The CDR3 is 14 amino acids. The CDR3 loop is CASSVLGTTYEQYV. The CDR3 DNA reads TGTGCCAGCAGTGTGCTGGGGACCACCTACGAGCAGTACGTC.

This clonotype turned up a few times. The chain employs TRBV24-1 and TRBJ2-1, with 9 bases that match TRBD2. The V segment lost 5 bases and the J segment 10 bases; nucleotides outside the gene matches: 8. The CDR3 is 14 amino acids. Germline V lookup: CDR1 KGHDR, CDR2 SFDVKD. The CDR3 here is CATSVAGGPGEQFF. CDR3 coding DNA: TGTGCCACCAGTGTGGCGGGGGGGCCCGGCGAGCAGTTCTTC.

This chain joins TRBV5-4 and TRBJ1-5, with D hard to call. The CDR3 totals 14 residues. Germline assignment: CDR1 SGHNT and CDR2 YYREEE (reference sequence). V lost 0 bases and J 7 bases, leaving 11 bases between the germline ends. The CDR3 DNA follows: TGTGCCAGCAGCTTGGGCACCACGGGGCAGCCCCAGCATTTT. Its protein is CASSLGTTGQPQHF.

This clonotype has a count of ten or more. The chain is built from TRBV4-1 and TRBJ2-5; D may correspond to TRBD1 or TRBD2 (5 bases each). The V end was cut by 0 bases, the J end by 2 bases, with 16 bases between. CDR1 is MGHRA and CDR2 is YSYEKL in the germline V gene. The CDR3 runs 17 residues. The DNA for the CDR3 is TGCGCCAGCAGCCAAGAGAGGGAGCTGGGGCCTCAAGAGACCCAGTACTTC. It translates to CASSQERELGPQETQYF.

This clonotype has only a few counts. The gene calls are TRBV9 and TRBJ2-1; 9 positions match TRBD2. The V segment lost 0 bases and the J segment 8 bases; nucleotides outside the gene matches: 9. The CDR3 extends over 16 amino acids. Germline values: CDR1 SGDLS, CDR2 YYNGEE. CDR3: CASSVGAGGPGDEQFF. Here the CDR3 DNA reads TGTGCCAGCAGCGTAGGCGCGGGAGGGCCCGGAGATGAGCAGTTCTTC.

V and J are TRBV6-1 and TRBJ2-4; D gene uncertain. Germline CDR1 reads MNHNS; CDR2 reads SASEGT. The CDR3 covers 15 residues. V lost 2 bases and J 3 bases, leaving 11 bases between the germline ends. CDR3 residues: CASSERGEGKNIQYF. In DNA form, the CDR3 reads TGTGCCAGCAGTGAACGTGGGGAAGGCAAAAACATTCAGTACTTC.

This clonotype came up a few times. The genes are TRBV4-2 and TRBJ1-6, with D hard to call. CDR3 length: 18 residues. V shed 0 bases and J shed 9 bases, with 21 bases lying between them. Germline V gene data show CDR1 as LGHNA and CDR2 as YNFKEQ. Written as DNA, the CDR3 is TGTGCCAGCAGCCAAGAATACGGGGTAGGGCGAGTATCTTCACCCCTCCACTTT. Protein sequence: CASSQEYGVGRVSSPLHF.

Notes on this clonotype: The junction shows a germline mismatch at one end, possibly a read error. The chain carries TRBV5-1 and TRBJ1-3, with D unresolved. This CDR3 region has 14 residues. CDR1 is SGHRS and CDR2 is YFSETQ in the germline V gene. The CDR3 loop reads CASSTSVYGDTIYF. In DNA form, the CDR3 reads TGCGCCAGCTCCACAAGCGTCTATGGAGACACCATATATTTT.

The CDR3 nucleotides read TGTGCCAGCGTCCTAAGGGGGTTCACTGAAGCTTTCTTT. Protein product: CASVLRGFTEAFF. The V gene is TRBV6-1, the J gene TRBJ1-1; weak D call: TRBD1 (6 bases). Trimming stripped 8 bases from V and 4 bases from J, with 14 bases between. The CDR3 has 13 amino acids. Germline loops: CDR1 MNHNS, CDR2 SASEGT.

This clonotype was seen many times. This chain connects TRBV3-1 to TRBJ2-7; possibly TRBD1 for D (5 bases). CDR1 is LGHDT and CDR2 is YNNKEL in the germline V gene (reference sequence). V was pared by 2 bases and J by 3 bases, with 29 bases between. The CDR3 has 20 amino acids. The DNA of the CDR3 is TGTGCCAGCAGCCAATCCGCCGATTTCCCCGTGAAGGACACGGACTACGAGCAGTACTTC. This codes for CASSQSADFPVKDTDYEQYF.

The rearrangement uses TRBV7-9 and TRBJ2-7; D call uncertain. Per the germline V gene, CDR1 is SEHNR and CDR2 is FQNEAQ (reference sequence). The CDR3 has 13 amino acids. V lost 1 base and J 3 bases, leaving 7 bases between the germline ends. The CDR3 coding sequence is TGTGCCAGCAGCTTAGAAGACGGCTACGAGCAGTACGTC. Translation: CASSLEDGYEQYV.